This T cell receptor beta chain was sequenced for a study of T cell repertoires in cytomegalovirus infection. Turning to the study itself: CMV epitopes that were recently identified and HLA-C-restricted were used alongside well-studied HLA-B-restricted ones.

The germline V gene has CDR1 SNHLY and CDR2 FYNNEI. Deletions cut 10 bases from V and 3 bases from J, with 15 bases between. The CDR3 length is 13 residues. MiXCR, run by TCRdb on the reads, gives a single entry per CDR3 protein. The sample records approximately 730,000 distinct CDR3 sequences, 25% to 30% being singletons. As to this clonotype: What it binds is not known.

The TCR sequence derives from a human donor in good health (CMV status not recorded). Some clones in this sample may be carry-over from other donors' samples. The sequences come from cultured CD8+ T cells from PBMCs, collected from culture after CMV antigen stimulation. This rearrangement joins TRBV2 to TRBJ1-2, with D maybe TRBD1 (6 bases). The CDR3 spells CATLQGADYGYTF. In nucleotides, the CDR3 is TGTGCCACCCTACAGGGAGCGGACTATGGCTACACCTTC.